This TCR beta chain was captured in a study of early T cells in non-severe SARS-CoV-2 infection. This clonotype was seen a handful of times. Attachment of unique molecular identifiers to individual cDNA molecules was performed. TCRdb re-analysed the 5' RACE reads in MiXCR, keeping a single row per CDR3 protein. Among fewer than 85,000 distinct CDR3 sequences listed, about 11% were seen once. CDR3 length equals 16 residues. In germline, CDR1 is KGHDR, CDR2 SFDVKD. V gave up 4 bases and J gave up 5 bases; unmatched junction bases: 8. The chain uses TRBV24-1 and TRBJ2-3; TRBD2 matches at 10 bases. The material sequenced was whole blood, taken at baseline. The TCR comes from an adult who was a healthcare worker with PCR-confirmed SARS-CoV-2 infection or an uninfected control (not recorded which). The CDR3 nucleotides are TGTGCCACCAGTGACCCAAGCGGGGGGGCGAGAGATACGCAGTATTTT. The encoded protein is CATSDPSGGARDTQYF.